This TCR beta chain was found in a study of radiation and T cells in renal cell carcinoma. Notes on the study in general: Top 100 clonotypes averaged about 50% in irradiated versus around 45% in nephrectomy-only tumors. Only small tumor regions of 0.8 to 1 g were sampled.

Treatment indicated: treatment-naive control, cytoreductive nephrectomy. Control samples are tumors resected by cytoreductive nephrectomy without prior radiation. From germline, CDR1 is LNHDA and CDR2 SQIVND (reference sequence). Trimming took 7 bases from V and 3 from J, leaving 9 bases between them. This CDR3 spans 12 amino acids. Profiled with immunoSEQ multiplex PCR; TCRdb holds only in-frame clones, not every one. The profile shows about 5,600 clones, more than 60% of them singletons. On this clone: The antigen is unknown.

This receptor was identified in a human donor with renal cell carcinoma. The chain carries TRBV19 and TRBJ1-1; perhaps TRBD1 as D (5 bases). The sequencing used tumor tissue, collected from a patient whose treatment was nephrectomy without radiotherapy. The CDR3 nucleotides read TGTGCCAGTACTGCAGGGTACACTGAAGCTTTCTTT. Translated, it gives CASTAGYTEAFF.